A selection of T cell receptor beta chains follows, all from one sample in a study of T cell changes during pregnancy in multiple sclerosis. Data came from immunoSEQ multiplex PCR; TCRdb stores just in-frame clones and leaves some out. The sample holds 35,000 to 50,000 clones; 89% are singletons and the top ten take about 0.61%. Sequencing used CD4+ T cells from peripheral blood mononuclear cells, obtained in the first trimester of pregnancy. All receptors derive from a female donor with multiple sclerosis, enrolled in a pregnancy study. Both conserved end residues are part of each CDR3. D genes are given only for firm matches. Rows give clone size only sometimes, using once, few, many, or a class for an expanded clone.

TGTGCCAGTAGTGCTCCCGAGGGACAGTACACCGGGGAGCTGTTTTTT	CASSAPEGQYTGELFF	TRBJ2-2	.	TRBD1	16	TRBV19
TGTGCCAGCAGCGTAGACCCACGCGGACAGGGGGCGAACACCGGGGAGCTGTTTTTT	CASSVDPRGQGANTGELFF	TRBJ2-2	.	TRBD1	19	TRBV9
TGTGCCTGGAGAGGCGACAGGGGCACCAACGAGCAGTACTTC	CAWRGDRGTNEQYF	TRBJ2-7	.	TRBD1	14	TRBV30
TGTGCCAGCAGCAAGGGCCAGGGAAACACTGAAGCTTTCTTT	CASSKGQGNTEAFF	TRBJ1-1	.	.	14	TRBV5-6
TGTGCCAGCACCCTAGGGGTGGCGGGAGCCACCGGGGAGCTGTTTTTT	CASTLGVAGATGELFF	TRBJ2-2	.	TRBD2	16	TRBV9
TGCGCCAGCAGCCAACAACAGGGGGTCGGCTATGGCTACACCTTC	CASSQQQGVGYGYTF	TRBJ1-2	.	TRBD1	15	TRBV4-3
TGCGCCAGCAGCCAACATCTCGACACCTACAATGAGCAGTTCTTC	CASSQHLDTYNEQFF	TRBJ2-1	.	.	15	TRBV4-3
TGTGCCAGCAGCCAATTAGCGGGAGGGCCCTCGAACGAGCAGTACTTC	CASSQLAGGPSNEQYF	TRBJ2-7	.	TRBD2	16	TRBV9
TGTGCCAGCTCAGATCTAACAGGGGTGACTGAAGCTTTCTTT	CASSDLTGVTEAFF	TRBJ1-1	.	TRBD1	14	TRBV18
TGTGCCAGCAGCTTAGAAGCAAATTACGAGCAGTACTTC	CASSLEANYEQYF	TRBJ2-7	.	.	13	TRBV7-2
TGTGCTAGCAGCTTAGCCGAGGGATTGGGTGAGCAGTACTTC	CASSLAEGLGEQYF	TRBJ2-7	.	.	14	TRBV7-7
TGTGCCAGCAGCCAAGACCGAGGGAACACTGAAGCTTTCTTT	CASSQDRGNTEAFF	TRBJ1-1	few	.	14	TRBV4-2
TGTGCCTGGAGTGGCGGAGTGGGGGGTGAAAAACTGTTTTTT	CAWSGGVGGEKLFF	TRBJ1-4	.	.	14	TRBV30